This T cell receptor (beta chain) was documented in a study of T-cell memory formation after mild COVID-19. The overall study: The study found TCR clusters largely donor specific.

Study-wide points: Clones which contracted sat mainly in CM and EM if CD4+, and in EMRA if CD8+. Later expanders leaned toward CD4+, whereas clones contracting from day 15 to 85 were balanced CD4/CD8.

As regards this clonotype: Its antigen is as yet unknown.

Libraries for TCRalpha and TCRbeta carried sample barcodes and unique molecular identifiers via 5'RACE. TCRdb called the 5' RACE reads again in MiXCR, with one record for every CDR3 protein. This table has roughly 400,000 distinct CDR3 sequences, 24% appearing once. This clonotype originated in an adult woman who had mild COVID-19 (a few samples of this study predate the infection). Cell type and time point are not known. Sequences were obtained from PBMCs or a T cell subset sorted from them (not recorded which).

The DNA for the CDR3 is TGTGCCACCAGTGGCACAGGCAACTCTGGGGCCAACGTCCTGACTTTC. This encodes CATSGTGNSGANVLTF. This rearrangement joins TRBV24-1 to TRBJ2-6, with a possible D match to TRBD1 (5 bases). This CDR3 is 16 amino acids long. Germline V gene sequence: CDR1 KGHDR, CDR2 SFDVKD. The V end lost 5 bases, the J end lost 0 bases, and 10 bases lay between the germline ends.